This T cell receptor beta chain was profiled in a study of graft-versus-host responses after intestinal transplantation. Study background: Anti-thymocyte globulin was used for induction in all recipients, who then took tacrolimus and steroids for around 3 years. General study findings and limits: Graft-versus-host to host-versus-graft clonal ratios in allografts were high in patients with graft-donor T cell macrochimerism. Recipient marrow showed GvH clones, some seen first in ileum or blood.

There are 15 residues in the CDR3. This clone is labeled medium-sized. Plated together were 200,000 CFSE-labeled responder cells and 200,000 irradiated, violet-dye-labeled stimulator cells. Assay used: immunoSEQ multiplex PCR; TCRdb lists only in-frame clones, some missing. Among 6,000 to 8,000 clones listed, roughly 25% were seen once. The sequences come from alloreactive CD8+ T cells from a mixed lymphocyte reaction culture, collected before transplantation. Subset specified: CFSE-low proliferating T cells sorted from roughly 6-day pre-transplant mixed lymphocyte reaction (GvH or HvG direction). The TCR sequence derives from a human patient who was an organ donor for intestinal transplantation. The rearrangement uses TRBV21-1 and TRBJ2-3; TRBD1, the table's D call, lacks a check against the DNA. TRBV21-1 is a pseudogene. CDR3 nucleotide sequence: TGTGCCAGCAGCAAGGGGACAGGGGTCACAGATACGCAGTATTTT. Amino acid sequence: CASSKGTGVTDTQYF.